This TCR beta chain was captured in a study of cytomegalovirus exposure and HLA in healthy donors. In this sample, this clone turned up a few times. The antigen is undetermined. Other DNA sequences of this sample code for an identical CDR3. Study findings and constraints: Other equally common chains were less clonally expanded than HLA-associated TCR beta chains, a later analysis showed.

The germline gives CDR1 MNHEY, CDR2 SMNVEV (reference sequence). V lost 3 bases, J lost 2 bases, and 7 bases lay in between. The CDR3 length is 13 residues. With 60 Vbeta and 13 Jbeta primers, the PCR was carried out. The table came from immunoSEQ multiplex PCR; TCRdb's copy has only in-frame clones and leaves some out. The sample has about 140,000 clones, 77% seen once; the top ten hold 1.5% to 2%. Sequencing input: PBMCs. The chain is built from TRBV27 and TRBJ1-1, with D hard to call. This TCR was sampled from a female donor in good health and CMV-seronegative. In DNA, the CDR3 is TGTGCCAGCAGTTTGGCAGGCAACACTGAAGCTTTCTTT. Translated, it gives CASSLAGNTEAFF.